This T cell receptor (beta chain) came from a study of PD-L1 blockade in urothelial cancer. Assay used: immunoSEQ multiplex PCR; TCRdb lists only in-frame clones, some missing. The top ten clones hold 11% of a sample with 72,000 or so clones, around nine tenths of them seen once. V gave up 2 bases and J gave up 7 bases; unmatched junction bases: 9. This CDR3 contains 16 residues. CDR1 is SEHNR, CDR2 FQNEAQ, per germline (reference sequence). Sample time point: peripheral blood 6 weeks after treatment start. The source of this sequence is a man in his 60s with urothelial cancer. This chain joins TRBV7-9 and TRBJ2-1, with TRBD2 matching 9 bases. This sample comprised PBMCs, obtained around atezolizumab (anti-PD-L1) treatment. DNA for the CDR3: TGTGCCAGCAGCTTAAGTAGCGGGAGAGGCTATAATGAGCAGTTCTTC. Amino acid sequence: CASSLSSGRGYNEQFF.